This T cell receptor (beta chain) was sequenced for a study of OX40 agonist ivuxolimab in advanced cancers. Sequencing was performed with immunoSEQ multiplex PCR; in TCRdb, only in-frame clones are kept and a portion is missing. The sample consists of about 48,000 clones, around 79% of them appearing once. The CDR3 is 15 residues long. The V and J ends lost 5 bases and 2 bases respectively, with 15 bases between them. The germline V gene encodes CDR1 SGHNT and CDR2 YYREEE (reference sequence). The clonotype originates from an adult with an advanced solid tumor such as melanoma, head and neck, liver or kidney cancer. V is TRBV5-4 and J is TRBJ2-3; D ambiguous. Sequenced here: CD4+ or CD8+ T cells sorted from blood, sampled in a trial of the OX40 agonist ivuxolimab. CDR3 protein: CASSGEGKNTDTQYF. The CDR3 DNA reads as TGTGCCAGCAGTGGAGAAGGGAAAAACACAGATACGCAGTATTTT.